The 24 T cell receptor beta chains below all came from one sample that was sequenced in a study of shared clonotypes between healthy human individuals. The method was immunoSEQ multiplex PCR; TCRdb's version includes in-frame clones alone and lacks a portion of them. The sample yields millions of clones, around nine tenths seen once. The specimen was naive CD4+ T cells sorted from blood. Subset here: CD45RA+ positively selected. The origin of the receptors is a man aged 18 to 29 in good health.

This clone has just one count. This rearrangement joins TRBV5-1 to TRBJ1-5; TRBD1 agrees at 7 bases. V was clipped by 0 bases and J by 0 bases; unmatched bases: 3. Germline lookup yields CDR1 SGHRS and CDR2 YFSETQ. The CDR3 consists of 16 residues. CDR3 amino acids: CASSLGDSDSNQPQHF. For the CDR3, the DNA is TGCGCCAGCAGCTTGGGGGACAGTGATAGCAATCAGCCCCAGCATTTT.

This clone has a single count. This sample includes further DNA sequences coding for the same CDR3. This chain links TRBV30 with TRBJ1-3; no clear D. CDR1 is GTSNPN and CDR2 is SVGIG in the germline V gene (reference sequence). V was clipped by 2 bases and J by 0 bases, with 5 bases between them. The CDR3 loop spans 13 amino acids. The CDR3 region is CAWSLNSGNTIYF. The CDR3 coding sequence is TGTGCCTGGAGTCTTAACTCTGGAAACACCATATATTTT.

The rearrangement joins TRBV7-9 to TRBJ2-1, with D possibly being TRBD1 (5 bases). This CDR3 is 14 amino acids long. The ends were cut back, 4 bases at V and 2 bases at J, with 9 bases in the middle. Germline V CDR1 and CDR2: SEHNR, FQNEAQ (reference sequence). In DNA, the CDR3 is TGTGCCAGCAGCTGGGAAGGGGCCTACAATGAGCAGTTCTTC. Its translation is CASSWEGAYNEQFF.

Of note for this clone: Other DNA sequences in this sample translate to the same CDR3. This chain links TRBV14 with TRBJ2-3; D is unclear. The V end was cut by 3 bases, the J end by 3 bases, with 4 bases between. The germline V gene encodes CDR1 SGHDN and CDR2 FVKESK. The CDR3 is made up of 12 amino acids. CDR3 nucleotides: TGTGCCAGCAGCCACCCGACAGATACGCAGTATTTT. This sequence encodes CASSHPTDTQYF.

The genes are TRBV30 and TRBJ2-3; D call uncertain. V gave up 4 bases and J gave up 2 bases, with 10 bases separating them. Germline CDR1 GTSNPN, CDR2 SVGIG (reference sequence). The CDR3 totals 13 residues. The CDR3 coding sequence is TGTGCCTGGACTAGTGGTGTCACAGATACGCAGTATTTT. It yields the protein CAWTSGVTDTQYF.

This chain uses TRBV7-6 with TRBJ2-7; the D gene is possibly TRBD2 (6 bases). The CDR3 spans 17 residues. The V end was cut by 1 base, the J end by 0 bases, with 16 bases between. Germline loops: CDR1 SGHVS, CDR2 FNYEAQ. The DNA of the CDR3 is TGTGCCAGCAGCTTAGGATCTAGCGCCTCAAGCTCCTACGAGCAGTACTTC. Translated: CASSLGSSASSSYEQYF.

The chain joins TRBV7-2 to TRBJ1-1, with D possibly being TRBD1 (6 bases). Germline assignment: CDR1 SGHTA and CDR2 FQGNSA. The CDR3 runs to 13 residues. V lost 5 bases to trimming and J lost 9 bases, with 16 bases between them. This chain's CDR3 is CASSLAWGRKAFF. For the CDR3, the DNA is TGTGCCAGCAGCCTGGCGTGGGGGCGGAAAGCTTTCTTT.

This clone showed up just once. The chain combines TRBV10-3 with TRBJ2-3; D is undetermined. Per germline, CDR1 ENHRY and CDR2 SYGVKD. The CDR3 extends over 15 amino acids. The V end lost 4 bases, the J end lost 2 bases, and 13 bases lay between the germline ends. The chain's CDR3 is CAISGASGLTDTQYF. Here the CDR3 DNA reads TGTGCCATCAGTGGGGCTTCGGGTCTCACAGATACGCAGTATTTT.

The chain is built from TRBV20-1 and TRBJ1-1, with D possibly being TRBD1 (5 bases). CDR3 size: 11 residues. Trimming pared 6 bases from V and 8 bases from J, leaving 13 bases between. Per germline, CDR1 DFQATT and CDR2 SNEGSKA (reference sequence). The CDR3 spells CSAQTDLEAFF. In nucleotides, the CDR3 is TGCAGTGCCCAGACAGACCTAGAAGCTTTCTTT.

The chain couples TRBV11-3 to TRBJ2-7; D is perhaps TRBD1 (6 bases). With 5 bases removed from V and 6 bases from J, the gap between germline ends came to 11 bases. The CDR3 is 12 residues long. Germline CDR1 and CDR2: SGHNT and YENEEA. The CDR3 DNA sequence: TGTGCCAGCAGCAAGCAAGGGGGCGAGCAGTACTTC. This gives the protein CASSKQGGEQYF.

The chain combines TRBV9 with TRBJ2-3; 8 bases map to TRBD2. Germline V gene lookup returns CDR1 SGDLS and CDR2 YYNGEE. The CDR3 extends over 15 amino acids. With V trimmed by 5 bases and J by 4 bases, 9 bases remained unmatched. The CDR3 loop is CASSRREESADTQYF. As DNA, the CDR3 is TGTGCCAGCAGTAGGCGGGAGGAGTCGGCAGATACGCAGTATTTT.

The rearrangement links TRBV7-2 to TRBJ1-1, with D possibly TRBD1 on 5 matching bases. This CDR3 has 14 residues. V was shortened by 5 bases and J by 2 bases, with 12 bases between the two germline ends. Germline V lookup: CDR1 SGHTA, CDR2 FQGNSA. The chain's CDR3 is CASSPGVFNTEAFF. Here the CDR3 DNA reads TGTGCCAGCAGCCCGGGGGTTTTCAACACTGAAGCTTTCTTT.

This clone showed up just once. The V and J genes are TRBV6-1 and TRBJ1-2; no firm D call. The germline V gene has CDR1 MNHNS and CDR2 SASEGT. This CDR3 spans 15 amino acids. V was pared by 2 bases and J by 3 bases, with 13 bases between. CDR3 in DNA: TGTGCCAGCAGTGAAAGTTGGGGTCTTGACTATGGCTACACCTTC. It codes for CASSESWGLDYGYTF.

CDR3 nucleotide sequence: TGCGCCAGCAGTACTAGCGGGAGAAACAATGAGCAGTTCTTC. It encodes CASSTSGRNNEQFF. This chain links TRBV5-1 with TRBJ2-1, with 11 bases aligning to TRBD2. V shed 5 bases and J 5 bases; nucleotides not matched to a gene: 3. The CDR3 has 14 residues. The V gene's germline CDR1 is SGHRS and CDR2 YFSETQ.

This chain joins TRBV9 and TRBJ2-3; a weak D match, TRBD2 (7 bases). The V and J ends lost 0 bases and 0 bases respectively, with 11 bases between them. Germline V gene lookup returns CDR1 SGDLS and CDR2 YYNGEE. The CDR3 runs to 16 residues. CDR3 sequence (DNA): TGTGCCAGCAGCGTAGACGGGGGGCCTAGCACAGATACGCAGTATTTT. This gives the protein CASSVDGGPSTDTQYF.

The V and J genes are TRBV23-1 and TRBJ1-4; D call uncertain. TRBV23-1 is an ORF, and what it does is uncertain. The V and J ends lost 3 bases and 11 bases respectively, with 10 bases between them. The CDR3 spans 12 residues. As DNA, the CDR3 is TGCGCCAGCAGTCATGAAGAGGTTAAACTGTTTTTT. This encodes CASSHEEVKLFF.

V usage is TRBV18 and J usage is TRBJ1-1; D gene ambiguous. Germline V CDR1 and CDR2: KGHSH, LQKENI. The CDR3 length is 14 residues. V lost 6 bases to trimming and J lost 5 bases, with 16 bases between them. The CDR3 here is CASSAVTGGTEAFF. The CDR3 region has the DNA TGTGCCAGCTCGGCGGTAACGGGAGGGACTGAAGCTTTCTTT.

This chain joins TRBV7-9 and TRBJ2-1; D is perhaps TRBD2 (5 bases). The CDR3 totals 17 residues. V was trimmed by 1 base and J by 7 bases, leaving 20 bases between them. Per the germline V gene, CDR1 is SEHNR and CDR2 is FQNEAQ (reference sequence). The CDR3 region is CASSLDWTPAFSNEQFF. CDR3 DNA: TGTGCCAGCAGCTTAGACTGGACTCCGGCGTTTTCTAATGAGCAGTTCTTC.

The sample holds one count of this clone. Other DNA sequences of this sample code for an identical CDR3. The chain joins TRBV6-6 to TRBJ2-7, with a tentative D call TRBD2 (5 bases). Deletions cut 2 bases from V and 2 bases from J, with 7 bases between. CDR1 MNHNY and CDR2 SVGAGI come from the germline V gene (reference sequence). The CDR3 sequence is 13 residues long. This CDR3 is CASSYRETYEQYF. CDR3 nucleotides: TGTGCCAGCAGTTACAGGGAGACCTACGAGCAGTACTTC.

V is TRBV30 and J is TRBJ1-6; D possibly corresponds to TRBD1 (6 bases). V was pared by 3 bases and J by 4 bases, with 13 bases between. Germline assignment: CDR1 GTSNPN and CDR2 SVGIG (reference sequence). The CDR3 is 15 amino acids. CDR3 nucleotides: TGTGCCTGGAGGGACAACAGGGCTTATAATTCACCCCTCCACTTT. Protein product: CAWRDNRAYNSPLHF.

The genes are TRBV5-1 and TRBJ2-2; 8 bases line up with TRBD2. Trimming removed 7 bases from V and 3 bases from J; junction bases left unmatched: 5. The CDR3 length is 14 residues. From germline, CDR1 is SGHRS and CDR2 YFSETQ. The CDR3 loop is CASREGRDTGELFF. In DNA, the CDR3 is TGCGCCAGCCGGGAGGGCCGGGACACCGGGGAGCTGTTTTTT.

Details on this clone: Other DNA sequences in this sample translate to the same CDR3. J is TRBJ2-7 and V is TRBV7-2; 8 positions match TRBD2. Germline trimming cut 1 base from V and 2 bases from J; bases unmatched to any gene: 4. CDR3 size: 15 residues. Looked up from germline, CDR1 is SGHTA and CDR2 is FQGNSA. CDR3 sequence: CASSLGLANTYEQYF. CDR3 coding DNA: TGTGCCAGCAGCTTAGGACTAGCGAATACCTACGAGCAGTACTTC.

The V call is TRBV9, the J call TRBJ2-6; D gene unclear. The CDR3 has 13 amino acids. The germline CDR1 and CDR2 sequences are SGDLS and YYNGEE. V was pared by 0 bases and J by 11 bases, with 9 bases between. This chain's CDR3 is CASSVGAWDVLTF. CDR3 nucleotides: TGTGCCAGCAGCGTAGGGGCGTGGGACGTCCTGACTTTC.

The chain carries TRBV20-1 and TRBJ2-7; D call uncertain. This CDR3 is built from 11 residues. V lost 4 bases and J 5 bases, leaving 9 bases between the germline ends. Germline loops: CDR1 DFQATT, CDR2 SNEGSKA (reference sequence). The CDR3 loop is CSAINPNEQYF. The CDR3 bases are TGCAGTGCTATCAACCCCAACGAGCAGTACTTC.